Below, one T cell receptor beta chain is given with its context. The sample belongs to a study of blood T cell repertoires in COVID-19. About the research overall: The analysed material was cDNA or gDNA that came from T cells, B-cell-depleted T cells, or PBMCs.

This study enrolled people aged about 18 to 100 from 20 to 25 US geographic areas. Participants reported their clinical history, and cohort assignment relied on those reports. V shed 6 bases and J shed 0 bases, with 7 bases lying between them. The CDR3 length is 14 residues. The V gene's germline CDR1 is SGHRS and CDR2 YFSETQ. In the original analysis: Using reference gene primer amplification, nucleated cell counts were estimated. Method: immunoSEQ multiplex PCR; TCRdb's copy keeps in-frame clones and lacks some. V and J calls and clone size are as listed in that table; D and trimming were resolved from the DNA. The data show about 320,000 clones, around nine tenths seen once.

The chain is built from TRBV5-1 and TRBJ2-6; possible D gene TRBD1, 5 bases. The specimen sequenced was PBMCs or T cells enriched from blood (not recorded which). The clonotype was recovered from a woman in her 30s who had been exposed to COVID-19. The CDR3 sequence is CASTQDSGANVLTF. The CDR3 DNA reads TGCGCCAGCACACAGGACTCTGGGGCCAACGTCCTGACTTTC.